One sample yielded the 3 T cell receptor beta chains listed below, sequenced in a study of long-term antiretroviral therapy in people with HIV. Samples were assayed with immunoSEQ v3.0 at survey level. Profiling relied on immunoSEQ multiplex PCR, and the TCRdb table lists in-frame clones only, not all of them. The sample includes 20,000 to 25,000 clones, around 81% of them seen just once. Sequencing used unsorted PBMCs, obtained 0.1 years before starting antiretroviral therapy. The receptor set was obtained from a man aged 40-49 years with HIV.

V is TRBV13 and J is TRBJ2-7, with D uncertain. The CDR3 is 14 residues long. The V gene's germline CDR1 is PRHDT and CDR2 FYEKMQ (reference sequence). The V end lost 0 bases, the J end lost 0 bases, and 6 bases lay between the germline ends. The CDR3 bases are TGTGCCAGCAGCTTAGGACTGAGCTCCTACGAGCAGTACTTC. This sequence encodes CASSLGLSSYEQYF. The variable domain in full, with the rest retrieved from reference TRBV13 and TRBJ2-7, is AAGVIQSPRHLIKEKRETATLKCYPIPRHDTVYWYQQGPGQDPQFLISFYEKMQSDKGSIPDRFSAQQFSDYHSELNMSSLELGDSALYFCASSLGLSSYEQYFGPGTRLTVT.

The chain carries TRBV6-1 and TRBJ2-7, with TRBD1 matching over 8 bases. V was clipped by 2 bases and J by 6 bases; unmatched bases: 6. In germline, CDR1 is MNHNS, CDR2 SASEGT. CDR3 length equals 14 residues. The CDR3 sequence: CASSERTGFSEQYF. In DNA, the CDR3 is TGTGCCAGCAGTGAAAGGACAGGGTTCTCCGAGCAGTACTTC.

CDR3 nucleotide sequence: TGTGCCAGCAGTGATTCAGGGGGCCTCAACTATGGCTACACCTTC. Its protein is CASSDSGGLNYGYTF. The rearrangement joins TRBV6-1 to TRBJ1-2, with TRBD1 matching 8 bases. The CDR3 totals 15 residues. With 3 bases clipped from V and 2 bases from J, the junction kept 5 bases outside the gene matches. Germline CDR1 reads MNHNS; CDR2 reads SASEGT.